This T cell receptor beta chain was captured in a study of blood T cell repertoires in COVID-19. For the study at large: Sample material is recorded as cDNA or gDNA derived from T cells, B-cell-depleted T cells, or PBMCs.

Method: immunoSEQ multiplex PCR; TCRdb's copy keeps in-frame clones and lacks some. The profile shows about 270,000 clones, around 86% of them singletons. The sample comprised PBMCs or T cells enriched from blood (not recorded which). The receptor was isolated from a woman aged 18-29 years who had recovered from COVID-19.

The CDR3 is CASSEQVREDQPQHF. The CDR3, as DNA: TGTGCCAGCAGTGAACAGGTACGGGAGGACCAGCCCCAGCATTTT. The V call is TRBV2, the J call TRBJ1-5, with D unresolved. CDR1 SNHLY and CDR2 FYNNEI come from the germline V gene. This CDR3 contains 15 residues. V lost 2 bases, J lost 7 bases, and 15 bases lay in between.